The 14 T cell receptor beta chains presented below share a single source sample, sequenced in a study of cytomegalovirus exposure and HLA in healthy donors. It was with 60 Vbeta and 13 Jbeta primers that the PCR ran. Sequenced by immunoSEQ multiplex PCR; TCRdb stores in-frame clones only, minus some. The sample lists some 130,000 clones, over 75% seen once, with approximately 4.3% in the top ten. Sequencing was carried out using PBMCs. Receptor source: a young man in good health.

This chain joins TRBV7-8 and TRBJ2-1; D ambiguous. Trimming removed 5 bases from V and 3 bases from J, with 5 bases in between. Germline-derived CDR1 and CDR2 are SGHVS and FQNEAQ. The CDR3 totals 12 residues. The DNA for the CDR3 is TGTGCCAGCAGCAAACTCTACAATGAGCAGTTCTTC. This encodes CASSKLYNEQFF.

The chain uses TRBV5-5 and TRBJ2-4; a weak D match, TRBD1 (6 bases). The germline CDR1 and CDR2 sequences are SGHKS and YYEKEE (reference sequence). Trimming took off 5 bases at V and 7 bases at J, with 22 bases between the two ends. The CDR3 totals 16 residues. CDR3 in DNA: TGTGCCAGCAGTCCGAATCCGGGACAAGTAACCAACATTCAGTACTTC. Protein: CASSPNPGQVTNIQYF. Together with reference TRBV5-5 and TRBJ2-4, the CDR3 gives the full variable domain: DAGVTQSPTHLIKTRGQQVTLRCSPISGHKSVSWYQQVLGQGPQFIFQYYEKEERGRGNFPDRFSARQFPNYSSELNVNALLLGDSALYLCASSPNPGQVTNIQYFGAGTRLSVL.

The J gene is TRBJ1-6, the V gene TRBV12-5; tentatively, D is TRBD1 (5 bases). The CDR3 extends over 14 amino acids. Trimming removed 1 base from V and 8 bases from J, with 9 bases in between. Germline V gene data show CDR1 as LGHNT and CDR2 as FRNRAP. The CDR3 sequence: CASGLAGKDSPLHF. DNA of the CDR3: TGTGCTAGTGGTTTGGCAGGGAAGGATTCACCCCTCCACTTT.

The gene calls are TRBV11-2 and TRBJ2-7; 11 bases match TRBD2. Germline V gene lookup returns CDR1 SGHAT and CDR2 FQNNGV. There are 18 residues in the CDR3. The V gene end was trimmed by 0 bases and the J gene end by 5 bases; junction bases not matched to a gene: 12. CDR3 coding DNA: TGTGCCAGCAGCTTAGATTTTCGACTAGCGGGATCGAAGGACGAGCAGTACTTC. It yields the protein CASSLDFRLAGSKDEQYF. The full variable domain, with the rest looked up from reference TRBV11-2 and TRBJ2-7, is EAGVAQSPRYKIIEKRQSVAFWCNPISGHATLYWYQQILGQGPKLLIQFQNNGVVDDSQLPKDRFSAERLKGVDSTLKIQPAKLEDSAVYLCASSLDFRLAGSKDEQYFGPGTRLTVT.

The chain couples TRBV19 to TRBJ2-1, with a weak D call TRBD2 (7 bases). The CDR3 is 16 residues long. Germline assignment: CDR1 LNHDA and CDR2 SQIVND (reference sequence). V dropped 1 base and J dropped 2 bases, with 12 bases sitting between them. CDR3 in DNA: TGTGCCAGTAGTATAGGAGGGAGGGGGACCTACAATGAGCAGTTCTTC. Translated, it gives CASSIGGRGTYNEQFF.

The gene calls are TRBV7-2 and TRBJ1-2, with 8 nucleotides matching TRBD1. CDR1 SGHTA and CDR2 FQGNSA come from the germline V gene. This CDR3 is 15 amino acids long. V trimming: 1 base; J trimming: 5 bases; junction bases outside the gene matches: 6. CDR3 bases: TGTGCCAGCAGCTTAGGCAGGGGGCGTTGGTATGGCTACACCTTC. Translated: CASSLGRGRWYGYTF.

As regards this clone: A read error may produce the germline difference seen at one junction end. The DNA for the CDR3 is TGTGCTAGCAGCGGGACGGGACTAGGATCCGGGGAGCTGTTTTTT. It is translated as CASSGTGLGSGELFF. This chain joins TRBV7-7 and TRBJ2-2; 8 nucleotides match TRBD2. Germline V gene sequence: CDR1 SSHAT, CDR2 FNYEAQ (reference sequence). CDR3 length equals 15 residues.

The rearrangement links TRBV18 to TRBJ2-7; 10 nucleotides agree with TRBD2. Germline values: CDR1 KGHSH, CDR2 LQKENI. The CDR3 runs 13 residues. J gave up 3 bases and V 5 bases, and 1 base lay outside the gene matches. DNA for the CDR3: TGTGCCAGCTCAGCTAGCGGGAGCTACGAGCAGTACTTC. Translation gives CASSASGSYEQYF.

This clone showed up just a few times. The J gene is TRBJ2-3, the V gene TRBV29-1; 10 bases are a match to TRBD2. The CDR3 spans 15 residues. Germline V lookup: CDR1 SQVTM, CDR2 ANQGSEA. The V segment lost 6 bases and the J segment 3 bases; nucleotides outside the gene matches: 9. CDR3 DNA: TGCAGCGTAAGCACCCCTAGCGGGGGAACAGATACGCAGTATTTT. As protein: CSVSTPSGGTDTQYF.

J is TRBJ2-3 and V is TRBV6-6, with 8 bases aligning to TRBD1. In germline, CDR1 is MNHNY, CDR2 SVGAGI (reference sequence). This CDR3 region has 15 residues. Germline trimming cut 7 bases from V and 1 base from J; bases unmatched to any gene: 7. This chain's CDR3 is CASTAGTGGTDTQYF. In DNA, the CDR3 is TGTGCCAGCACCGCCGGGACAGGCGGCACAGATACGCAGTATTTT.

This sequence joins TRBV11-1 and TRBJ2-7, with 8 nucleotides matching TRBD1. This CDR3 contains 16 residues. V lost 3 bases, J lost 4 bases, and 11 bases stayed unmatched. Germline V lookup: CDR1 SGHAT, CDR2 FQDESV (reference sequence). CDR3 sequence (DNA): TGTGCCAGCAGCTTCCCCTCCGACAGGGGTAAATACGAGCAGTACTTC. This translates into CASSFPSDRGKYEQYF.

The chain has TRBV4-2 and TRBJ2-7, with 10 nucleotides matching TRBD2. The V segment lost 0 bases and the J segment 3 bases; nucleotides outside the gene matches: 14. Per germline, CDR1 LGHNA and CDR2 YNFKEQ. This CDR3 is 19 amino acids long. The CDR3 DNA sequence: TGTGCCAGCAGCCAAGATGTAACTAGCGGGGTTAACCAATTCTACGAGCAGTACTTC. It specifies CASSQDVTSGVNQFYEQYF.

This chain links TRBV2 with TRBJ2-5; a weak D match, TRBD1 (5 bases). The J call is uncertain, as TRBJ2-7 better fits the DNA end. The V gene's germline CDR1 is SNHLY and CDR2 FYNNEI. This CDR3 spans 14 amino acids. CDR3 coding DNA: TGTGCCAGCAGTGAACAGGGCGAAGCCTACGAGCAGTACTTC. It specifies CASSEQGEAYEQYF.

This chain links TRBV10-3 with TRBJ1-1, with a tentative D call TRBD1 (5 bases). V was trimmed by 4 bases and J by 3 bases, leaving 12 bases between them. The germline V gene encodes CDR1 ENHRY and CDR2 SYGVKD. CDR3 length: 14 amino acids. The chain's CDR3 is CAISVFEGDTEAFF. The CDR3 DNA follows: TGTGCCATCAGTGTATTCGAAGGGGACACTGAAGCTTTCTTT.